The entry below gives a single T cell receptor beta chain sequence along with its context. Its target is not known. The data derive from a study of T cell repertoires in cytomegalovirus infection. Study-level background: Based on public TCR beta signatures, there were indications of CMV infection and of a matching HLA type.

This CDR3 region has 11 residues. The V gene's germline CDR1 is MDHEN and CDR2 SYDVKM. Trimming removed 5 bases at V and 4 bases at J, with 3 bases between. Study-level results: HLA-C-restricted, CMV-specific TCR beta clonotypes were dominant ex vivo.

TCRdb independently ran MiXCR on the reads; one entry per CDR3 protein. The sample lists roughly 60,000 distinct CDR3 sequences, around 34% occurring once. This rearrangement joins TRBV28 to TRBJ1-5; D is undetermined. Sequences were obtained from PBMCs, sequenced either directly or after in vitro stimulation (not recorded which). The sequence derives from a human donor in good health (CMV status not recorded). Some clones in this sample may be carry-over from other donors' samples. CDR3 residues: CASSRNQPQHF. The CDR3, as DNA: TGTGCCAGCAGTCGGAATCAGCCCCAGCATTTT.